Listed below are T cell receptor beta chains from one sample, sequenced in a study of cytomegalovirus exposure and HLA in healthy donors. Method: immunoSEQ multiplex PCR; TCRdb's copy keeps in-frame clones and lacks some. Of approximately 210,000 clones detected, 81% appear once; the ten largest clones hold around 2%. Sequenced sample: PBMCs. The receptors stem from a man between 18 and 35 years old in good health and CMV-seronegative. CDR3s include the opening cysteine and the closing phenylalanine or tryptophan. D genes are given only for firm matches. Clone sizes are given selectively: once, few, many, or a class where the clone is expanded.

d_call j_call clone_size v_call cdr3_aa cdr3_nt
. TRBJ1-6 once TRBV4-1 CASSHLNSPLHF TGCGCCAGCAGCCACCTTAATTCACCCCTCCACTTT
TRBD1 TRBJ1-4 . TRBV9 CASCLGTGANEKLFF TGTGCCAGCTGTCTCGGGACAGGGGCTAATGAAAAACTGTTTTTT
TRBD1 TRBJ1-2 . TRBV19 CASSGQGARGYTF TGTGCCAGTAGTGGACAGGGGGCGCGAGGCTACACCTTC
. TRBJ2-7 . TRBV4-1 CASSQSTGVLYEQYF TGCGCCAGCAGCCAATCGACGGGGGTACTCTACGAGCAGTACTTC
. TRBJ1-1 . TRBV2 CASSEAFQGTEAFF TGTGCCAGCAGTGAAGCTTTCCAGGGCACTGAAGCTTTCTTT
TRBD2 TRBJ2-7 . TRBV6-5 CASGRGDEQYF TGTGCCAGCGGCCGGGGGGACGAGCAGTACTTC
. TRBJ1-2 . TRBV2 CASSVQEGYTF TGTGCCAGCAGTGTGCAGGAAGGCTACACCTTC
TRBD2 TRBJ2-1 . TRBV9 CASSSRTSGRNEQFF TGTGCCAGCAGCTCAAGGACTAGCGGGAGGAATGAGCAGTTCTTC
TRBD2 TRBJ2-3 . TRBV5-1 CASSLWASGGTDTQYF TGCGCCAGCAGCTTGTGGGCTAGCGGCGGCACAGATACGCAGTATTTT
TRBD2 TRBJ2-2 . TRBV5-6 CASSLRGLGFTGELFF TGTGCCAGCAGTTTGAGAGGACTAGGTTTCACCGGGGAGCTGTTTTTT
. TRBJ1-1 . TRBV16 CASSPTNGDEAFF TGTGCCAGCAGCCCCACCAACGGGGATGAAGCTTTCTTT
TRBD2 TRBJ2-5 . TRBV5-8 CASSSGLAGQETQYF TGTGCCAGCAGCTCGGGACTAGCGGGCCAAGAGACCCAGTACTTC
. TRBJ2-4 . TRBV11-2 CASSLSIAKNIQYF TGTGCCAGCAGCTTATCCATAGCCAAAAACATTCAGTACTTC
TRBD1 TRBJ1-4 . TRBV7-8 CASSLGQGAHTLFF TGTGCCAGCAGCTTAGGACAGGGGGCGCATACACTGTTTTTT
TRBD1 TRBJ2-7 . TRBV19 CASMSAPSTGGGEQYF TGTGCCAGTATGAGCGCCCCGTCGACAGGGGGCGGTGAGCAGTACTTC
TRBD1 TRBJ2-7 . TRBV7-8 CASSLPGQGAYEQYF TGTGCCAGCAGCCTCCCGGGACAGGGGGCATACGAGCAGTACTTC
TRBD1 TRBJ1-1 . TRBV7-9 CASSRTGVNTEAFF TGTGCCAGCAGCAGGACAGGAGTGAACACTGAAGCTTTCTTT
TRBD2 TRBJ2-1 . TRBV15 CATSRDWVSGSSYNEQFF TGTGCCACCAGCAGAGATTGGGTAAGCGGGAGCTCCTACAATGAGCAGTTCTTC
. TRBJ2-3 . TRBV6-4 CASSVAEWDTQYF TGTGCCAGCAGTGTCGCGGAGTGGGATACGCAGTATTTT
TRBD2 TRBJ2-1 . TRBV27 CASGWGGPINEQFF TGTGCCAGCGGATGGGGAGGGCCTATCAATGAGCAGTTCTTC
. TRBJ2-3 few TRBV13 CASSLIIPGWDTQYF TGTGCCAGCAGCTTAATAATTCCGGGATGGGATACGCAGTATTTT
. TRBJ1-2 . TRBV7-6 CASSPSEGLGYTF TGTGCCAGCAGCCCCTCGGAGGGGTTGGGCTACACCTTC
. TRBJ1-5 . TRBV7-2 CASSFPLGGAQPQHF TGTGCCAGCAGCTTCCCCCTAGGGGGGGCTCAGCCCCAGCATTTT
. TRBJ1-5 . TRBV19 CASSLYGGVGQPQHF TGTGCCAGTAGTCTATACGGAGGGGTGGGTCAGCCCCAGCATTTT
TRBD2 TRBJ2-3 . TRBV7-2 CASSFGTSGTTDTQYF TGTGCCAGCAGCTTTGGGACTAGCGGGACGACAGATACGCAGTATTTT
TRBD2 TRBJ2-7 few TRBV4-3 CASSQDRTSGGGRPYEQYF TGCGCCAGCAGCCAAGATCGAACTAGCGGGGGAGGGAGGCCCTACGAGCAGTACTTC
. TRBJ1-6 . TRBV7-9 CASSSRDMRNSPLHF TGTGCCAGCAGCTCCCGGGACATGCGTAATTCACCCCTCCACTTT
. TRBJ2-1 . TRBV15 CATSREEGSNEQFF TGTGCCACCAGCAGAGAGGAGGGTTCCAATGAGCAGTTCTTC
. TRBJ2-2 . TRBV5-1 CASSPRGRGTGELFF TGCGCCAGCAGCCCAAGAGGGCGTGGCACCGGGGAGCTGTTTTTT
. TRBJ2-2 . TRBV14 CASSQDLQGLGELFF TGTGCCAGCAGCCAAGATCTACAGGGCCTCGGGGAGCTGTTTTTT
. TRBJ2-3 . TRBV5-4 CASSLASQADTQYF TGTGCCAGCAGCTTGGCGTCCCAGGCAGATACGCAGTATTTT
TRBD1 TRBJ1-2 few TRBV2 CASSEGTGGSRQNGYTF TGTGCCAGCAGTGAGGGGACAGGGGGGAGCAGGCAGAACGGCTACACCTTC
TRBD2 TRBJ2-3 few TRBV11-3 CASSTGTSGRSDTQYF TGTGCCAGCAGCACCGGGACTAGCGGGAGGTCAGATACGCAGTATTTT
TRBD2 TRBJ2-7 . TRBV5-1 CASSLVGTSGYEQYF TGCGCCAGCAGCTTGGTCGGGACTAGCGGATACGAGCAGTACTTC
TRBD1 TRBJ1-2 . TRBV28 CASRPRTGGVFGYTF TGTGCCAGCAGACCCCGGACAGGGGGAGTTTTCGGCTACACCTTC
TRBD2 TRBJ2-5 . TRBV19 CASSIPRPLAGPQETQYF TGTGCCAGTAGTATACCCCGACCCCTAGCGGGGCCACAAGAGACCCAGTACTTC
. TRBJ1-5 few TRBV11-1 CASSRAGGASPQHF TGTGCCAGCAGCCGGGCAGGAGGGGCGTCGCCCCAGCATTTT
. TRBJ2-4 . TRBV2 CASSVTGFLAKNIQYF TGTGCCAGCAGTGTAACAGGGTTTCTAGCCAAAAACATTCAGTACTTC
. TRBJ2-3 . TRBV12-1 CASSFDLVLAGVRTDTQYF TGTGCCAGCAGCTTTGATCTTGTCCTAGCGGGAGTCAGGACAGATACGCAGTATTTT
. TRBJ2-1 few TRBV6-5 CASSFRDGSYNEQFF TGTGCCAGCAGCTTCCGGGATGGCTCCTACAATGAGCAGTTCTTC
TRBD1 TRBJ1-2 . TRBV7-9 CASSPSPGQVGFNYGYTF TGTGCCAGCAGCCCTTCCCCCGGACAGGTTGGCTTTAACTATGGCTACACCTTC
TRBD1 TRBJ1-2 . TRBV19 CASSGTGVNYGYTF TGTGCCAGTAGTGGGACAGGAGTTAACTATGGCTACACCTTC
TRBD2 TRBJ2-7 . TRBV7-9 CSSSQTRTSGRDEQYF TGTTCCAGCAGCCAGACCCGGACTAGCGGGCGTGACGAGCAGTACTTC
TRBD1 TRBJ1-1 . TRBV7-2 CASSSNRGWDTEAFF TGTGCCAGCAGCTCAAACAGGGGGTGGGACACTGAAGCTTTCTTT
TRBD2 TRBJ2-2 . TRBV7-7 CASSPGTSLNTGELFF TGTGCTAGCAGCCCCGGGACTAGCCTGAACACCGGGGAGCTGTTTTTT
. TRBJ1-4 . TRBV18 CASSPEREKLFF TGTGCCAGCTCCCCAGAGAGAGAAAAACTGTTTTTT
TRBD1 TRBJ1-4 once TRBV19 CASRRQGEKLFF TGTGCCAGTAGGAGACAGGGGGAAAAACTGTTTTTT
. TRBJ2-5 . TRBV11-2 CASSLAPFETQYF TGTGCCAGCAGCTTAGCTCCCTTTGAGACCCAGTACTTC
. TRBJ2-1 few TRBV6-1 CASSEAAGNNEQFF TGTGCCAGCAGTGAAGCGGCGGGAAACAATGAGCAGTTCTTC
. TRBJ2-1 . TRBV15 CATTPGWGGYDNEQFF TGTGCCACCACCCCCGGGTGGGGAGGTTACGACAATGAGCAGTTCTTC
. TRBJ1-4 . TRBV4-3 CASSQVGALAKLFF TGCGCCAGCAGCCAAGTGGGGGCCCTGGCAAAACTGTTTTTT
TRBD2 TRBJ2-7 . TRBV4-3 CASSPSHTSGGYEQYF TGCGCCAGCAGCCCCTCCCACACTAGCGGGGGTTACGAGCAGTACTTC
TRBD2 TRBJ2-3 . TRBV19 CASSIGRALGDTQYF TGTGCCAGTAGTATCGGGAGGGCCCTCGGGGATACGCAGTATTTT
TRBD1 TRBJ2-5 . TRBV7-9 CASSLDIDRGYSETQYF TGTGCCAGCAGCTTAGACATCGACAGGGGATACTCGGAGACCCAGTACTTC
. TRBJ2-5 few TRBV29-1 CSVAQGPMETQYF TGCAGCGTTGCGCAGGGTCCGATGGAGACCCAGTACTTC
. TRBJ1-3 . TRBV7-9 CSSSSDSMHSGNTIYF TGTTCCAGCAGCTCGGACTCGATGCACTCTGGAAACACCATATATTTT
TRBD2 TRBJ2-7 . TRBV6-5 CASSRTSGASYEQYF TGTGCCAGCAGCAGGACTAGCGGGGCGTCCTACGAGCAGTACTTC
. TRBJ1-2 . TRBV7-3 CASSLFAAPSYGYTF TGTGCCAGCAGCTTATTTGCAGCCCCTAGCTATGGCTACACCTTC
. TRBJ2-3 . TRBV5-8 CASSLGVDKDTQYF TGTGCCAGCAGCTTGGGGGTTGACAAGGATACGCAGTATTTT
. TRBJ1-1 . TRBV29-1 CSVGLDSYFNTEAFF TGCAGCGTTGGGCTGGACAGCTACTTTAACACTGAAGCTTTCTTT